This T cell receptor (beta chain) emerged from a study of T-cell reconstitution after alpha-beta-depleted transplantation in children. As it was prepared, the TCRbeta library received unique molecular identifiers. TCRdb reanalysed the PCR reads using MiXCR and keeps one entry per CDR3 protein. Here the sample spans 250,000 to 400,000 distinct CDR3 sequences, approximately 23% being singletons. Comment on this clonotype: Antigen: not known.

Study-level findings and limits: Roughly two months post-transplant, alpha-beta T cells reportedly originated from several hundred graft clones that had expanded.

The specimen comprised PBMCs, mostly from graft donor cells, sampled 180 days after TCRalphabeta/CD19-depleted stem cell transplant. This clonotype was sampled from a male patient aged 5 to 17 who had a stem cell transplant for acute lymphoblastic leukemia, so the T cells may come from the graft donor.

The DNA for the CDR3 is TGTGCCACCAGCAGTCCCGGACAGGGAGACTATGGCTACACCTTC. Its translation: CATSSPGQGDYGYTF. The chain has TRBV15 and TRBJ1-2, with 8 nucleotides matching TRBD1. The CDR3 sequence is 15 residues long. CDR1 and CDR2 from the germline V gene are LNHNV and YYDKDF (reference sequence). V shed 3 bases, J shed 3 bases, and the junction held 6 bases outside the gene matches.